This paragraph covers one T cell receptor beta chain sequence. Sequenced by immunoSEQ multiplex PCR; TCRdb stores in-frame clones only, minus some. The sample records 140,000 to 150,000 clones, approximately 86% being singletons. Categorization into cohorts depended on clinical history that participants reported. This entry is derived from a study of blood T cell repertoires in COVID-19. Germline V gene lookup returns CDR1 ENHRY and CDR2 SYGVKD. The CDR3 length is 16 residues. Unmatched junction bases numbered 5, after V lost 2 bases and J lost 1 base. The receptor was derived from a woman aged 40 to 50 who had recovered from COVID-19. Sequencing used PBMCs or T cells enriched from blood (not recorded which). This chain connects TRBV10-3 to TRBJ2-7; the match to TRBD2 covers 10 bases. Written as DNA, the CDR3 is TGTGCCATCAGTGAGGTAGCGGGGGGCCAATCCTACGAGCAGTACTTC. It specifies CAISEVAGGQSYEQYF.